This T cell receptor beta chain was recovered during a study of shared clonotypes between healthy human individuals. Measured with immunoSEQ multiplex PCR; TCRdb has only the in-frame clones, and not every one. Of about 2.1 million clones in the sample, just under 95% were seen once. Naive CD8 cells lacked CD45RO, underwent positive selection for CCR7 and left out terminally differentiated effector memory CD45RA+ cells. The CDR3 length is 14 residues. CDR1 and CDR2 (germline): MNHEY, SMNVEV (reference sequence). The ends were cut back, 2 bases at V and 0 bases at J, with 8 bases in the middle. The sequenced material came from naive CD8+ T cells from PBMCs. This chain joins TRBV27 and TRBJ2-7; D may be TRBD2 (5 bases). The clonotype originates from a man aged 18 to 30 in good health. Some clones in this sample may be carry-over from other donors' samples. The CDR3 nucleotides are TGTGCCAGCAGTTTAGCCGGGATCTCCTACGAGCAGTACTTC. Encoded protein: CASSLAGISYEQYF.